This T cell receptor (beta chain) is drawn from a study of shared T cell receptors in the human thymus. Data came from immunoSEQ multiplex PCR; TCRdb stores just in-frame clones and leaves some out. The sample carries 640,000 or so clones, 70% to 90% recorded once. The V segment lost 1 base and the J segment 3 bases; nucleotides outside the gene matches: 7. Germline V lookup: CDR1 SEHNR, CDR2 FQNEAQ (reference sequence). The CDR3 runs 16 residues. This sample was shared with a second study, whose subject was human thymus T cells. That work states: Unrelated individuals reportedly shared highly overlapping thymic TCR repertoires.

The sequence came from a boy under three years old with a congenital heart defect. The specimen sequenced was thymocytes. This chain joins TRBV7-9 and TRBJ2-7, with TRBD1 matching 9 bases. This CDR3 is CASSLGGQGGNYEQYF. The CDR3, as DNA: TGTGCCAGCAGCTTAGGGGGACAGGGAGGTAACTACGAGCAGTACTTC. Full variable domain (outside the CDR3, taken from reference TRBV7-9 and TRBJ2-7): DTGVSQNPRHKITKRGQNVTFRCDPISEHNRLYWYRQTLGQGPEFLTYFQNEAQLEKSRLLSDRFSAERPKGSFSTLEIQRTEQGDSAMYLCASSLGGQGGNYEQYFGPGTRLTVT.